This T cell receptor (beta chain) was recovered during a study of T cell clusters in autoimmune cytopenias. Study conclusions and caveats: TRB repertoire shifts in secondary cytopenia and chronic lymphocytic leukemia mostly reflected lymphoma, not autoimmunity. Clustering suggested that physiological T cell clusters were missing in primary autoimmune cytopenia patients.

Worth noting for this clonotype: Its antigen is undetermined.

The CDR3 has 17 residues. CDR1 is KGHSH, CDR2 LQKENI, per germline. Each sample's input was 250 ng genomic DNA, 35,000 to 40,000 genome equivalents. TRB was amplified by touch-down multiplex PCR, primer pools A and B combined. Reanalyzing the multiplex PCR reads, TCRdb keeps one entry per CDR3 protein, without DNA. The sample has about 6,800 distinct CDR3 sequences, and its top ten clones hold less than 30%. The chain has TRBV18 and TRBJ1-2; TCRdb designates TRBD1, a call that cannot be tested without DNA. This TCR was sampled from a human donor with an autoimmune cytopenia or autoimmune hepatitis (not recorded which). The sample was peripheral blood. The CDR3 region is CASSPLQGAIRMGGYTF.